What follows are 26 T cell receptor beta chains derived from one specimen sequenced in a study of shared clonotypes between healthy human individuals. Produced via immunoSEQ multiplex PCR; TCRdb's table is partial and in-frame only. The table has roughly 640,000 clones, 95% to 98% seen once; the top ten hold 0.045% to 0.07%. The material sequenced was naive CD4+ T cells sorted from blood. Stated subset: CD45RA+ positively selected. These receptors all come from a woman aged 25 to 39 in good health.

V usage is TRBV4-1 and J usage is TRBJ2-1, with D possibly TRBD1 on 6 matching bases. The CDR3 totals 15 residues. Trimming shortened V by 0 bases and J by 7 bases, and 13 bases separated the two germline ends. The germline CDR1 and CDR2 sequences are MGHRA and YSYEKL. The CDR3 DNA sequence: TGCGCCAGCAGCCAAGATTTCGACAGGAGAAATGAGCAGTTCTTC. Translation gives CASSQDFDRRNEQFF.

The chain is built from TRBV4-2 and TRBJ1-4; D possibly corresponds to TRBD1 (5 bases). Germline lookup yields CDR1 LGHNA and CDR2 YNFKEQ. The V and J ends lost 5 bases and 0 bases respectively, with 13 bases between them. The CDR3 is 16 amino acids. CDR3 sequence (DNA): TGTGCCAGCAGCACTCGGACGGGGCCAACTAATGAAAAACTGTTTTTT. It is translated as CASSTRTGPTNEKLFF.

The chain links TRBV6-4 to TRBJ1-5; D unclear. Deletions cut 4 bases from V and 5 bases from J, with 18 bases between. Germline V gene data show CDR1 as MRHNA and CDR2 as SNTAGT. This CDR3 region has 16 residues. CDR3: CASSGAGRWAYQPQHF. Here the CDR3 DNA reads TGTGCCAGCAGTGGGGCGGGCAGGTGGGCTTATCAGCCCCAGCATTTT.

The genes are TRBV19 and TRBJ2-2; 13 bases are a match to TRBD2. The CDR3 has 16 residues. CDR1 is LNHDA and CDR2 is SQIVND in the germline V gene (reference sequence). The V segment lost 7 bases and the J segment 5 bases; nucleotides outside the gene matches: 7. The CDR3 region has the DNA TGTGCCAGTACCACCGGGACTAGCGGGATAACCGGGGAGCTGTTTTTT. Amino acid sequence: CASTTGTSGITGELFF.

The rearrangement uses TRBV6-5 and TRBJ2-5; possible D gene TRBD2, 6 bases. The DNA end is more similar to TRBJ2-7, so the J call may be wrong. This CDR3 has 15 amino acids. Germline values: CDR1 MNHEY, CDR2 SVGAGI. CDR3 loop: CASSYSAGRASEQYF. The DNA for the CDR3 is TGTGCCAGCAGTTACTCGGCGGGAAGGGCCTCCGAGCAGTACTTC.

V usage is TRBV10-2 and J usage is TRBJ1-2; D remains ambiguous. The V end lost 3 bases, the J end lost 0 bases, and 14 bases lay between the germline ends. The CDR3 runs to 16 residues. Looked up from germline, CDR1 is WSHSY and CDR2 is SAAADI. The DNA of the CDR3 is TGCGCCAGCAGTGACCCAGACGGAACCGCTAACTATGGCTACACCTTC. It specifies CASSDPDGTANYGYTF.

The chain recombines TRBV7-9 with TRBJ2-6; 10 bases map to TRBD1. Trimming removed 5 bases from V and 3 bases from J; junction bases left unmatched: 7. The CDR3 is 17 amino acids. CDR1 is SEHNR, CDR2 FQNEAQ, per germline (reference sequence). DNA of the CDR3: TGTGCCAGCAGCGACCGGGACAGGGGACTTGGGGCCAACGTCCTGACTTTC. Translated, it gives CASSDRDRGLGANVLTF.

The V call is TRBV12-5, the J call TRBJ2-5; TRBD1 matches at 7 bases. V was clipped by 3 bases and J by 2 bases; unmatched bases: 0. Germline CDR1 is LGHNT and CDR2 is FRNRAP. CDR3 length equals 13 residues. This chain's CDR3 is CASGLQGQETQYF. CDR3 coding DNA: TGTGCTAGTGGTTTACAGGGGCAAGAGACCCAGTACTTC.

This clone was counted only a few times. The CDR3: CATGAQGAGEQYF. Written as DNA, the CDR3 is TGTGCCACCGGGGCACAGGGCGCGGGAGAGCAGTACTTC. The chain carries TRBV28 and TRBJ2-7, with D perhaps being TRBD1 or TRBD2 (6 bases each). Germline loops: CDR1 MDHEN, CDR2 SYDVKM. The CDR3 has 13 residues. V lost 10 bases and J lost 7, with 20 bases in between. The complete variable domain, with remaining parts taken from reference TRBV28 and TRBJ2-7, reads DVKVTQSSRYLVKRTGEKVFLECVQDMDHENMFWYRQDPGLGLRLIYFSYDVKMKEKGDIPEGYSVSREKKERFSLILESASTNQTSMYLCATGAQGAGEQYFGPGTRLTVT.

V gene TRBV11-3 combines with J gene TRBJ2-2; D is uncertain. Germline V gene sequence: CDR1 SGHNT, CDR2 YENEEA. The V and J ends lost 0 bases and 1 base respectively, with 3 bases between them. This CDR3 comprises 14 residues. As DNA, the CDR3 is TGTGCCAGCAGCTTAGATCAGAACACCGGGGAGCTGTTTTTT. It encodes CASSLDQNTGELFF.

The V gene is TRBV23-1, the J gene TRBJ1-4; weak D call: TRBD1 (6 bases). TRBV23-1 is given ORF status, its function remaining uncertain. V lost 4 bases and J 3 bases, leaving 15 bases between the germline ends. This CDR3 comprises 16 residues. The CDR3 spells CASSPAGERPNEKLFF. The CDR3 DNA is TGCGCCAGCAGTCCCGCAGGGGAGAGGCCTAATGAAAAACTGTTTTTT.

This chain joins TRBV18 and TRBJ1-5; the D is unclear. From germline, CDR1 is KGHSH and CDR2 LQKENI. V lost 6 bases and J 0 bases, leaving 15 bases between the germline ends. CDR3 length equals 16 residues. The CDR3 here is CASSPTFSNSNQPQHF. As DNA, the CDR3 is TGTGCCAGCTCCCCCACTTTCTCCAATAGCAATCAGCCCCAGCATTTT.

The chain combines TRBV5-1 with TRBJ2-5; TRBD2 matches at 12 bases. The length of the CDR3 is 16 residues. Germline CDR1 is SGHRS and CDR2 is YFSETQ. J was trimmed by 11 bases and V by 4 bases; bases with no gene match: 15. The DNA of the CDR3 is TGCGCCAGCAGCCCGGGACTAGCGGGCCCGTTCGCGGAGCAGTACTTC. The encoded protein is CASSPGLAGPFAEQYF. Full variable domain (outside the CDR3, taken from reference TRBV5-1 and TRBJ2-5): KAGVTQTPRYLIKTRGQQVTLSCSPISGHRSVSWYQQTPGQGLQFLFEYFSETQRNKGNFPGRFSGRQFSNSRSEMNVSTLELGDSALYLCASSPGLAGPFAEQYFGPGTRLLVL.

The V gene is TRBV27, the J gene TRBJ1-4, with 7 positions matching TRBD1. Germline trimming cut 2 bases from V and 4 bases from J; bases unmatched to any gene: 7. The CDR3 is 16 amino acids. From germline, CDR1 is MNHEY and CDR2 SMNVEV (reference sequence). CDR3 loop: CASSLRRTGVNEKLFF. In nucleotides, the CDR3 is TGTGCCAGCAGTTTACGCCGGACAGGCGTTAATGAAAAACTGTTTTTT.

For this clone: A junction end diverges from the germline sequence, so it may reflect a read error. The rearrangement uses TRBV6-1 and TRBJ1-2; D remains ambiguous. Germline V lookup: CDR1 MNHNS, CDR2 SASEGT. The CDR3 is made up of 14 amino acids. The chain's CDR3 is CASSKAAGMGGYTF. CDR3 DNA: TGTGCCAGCAGTAAAGCGGCCGGAATGGGTGGCTACACCTTC.

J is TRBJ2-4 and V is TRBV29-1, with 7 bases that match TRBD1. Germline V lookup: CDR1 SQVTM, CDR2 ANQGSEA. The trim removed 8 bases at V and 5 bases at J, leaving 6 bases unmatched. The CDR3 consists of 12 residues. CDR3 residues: CSTAGTENIQYF. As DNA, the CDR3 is TGCAGCACCGCCGGGACAGAAAACATTCAGTACTTC.

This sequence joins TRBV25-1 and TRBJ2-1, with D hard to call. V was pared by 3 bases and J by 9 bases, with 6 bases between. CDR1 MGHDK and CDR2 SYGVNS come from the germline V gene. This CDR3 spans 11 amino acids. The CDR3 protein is CASSDWGEQFF. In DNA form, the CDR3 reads TGTGCCAGCAGTGACTGGGGTGAGCAGTTCTTC.

The CDR3 bases are TGTGCCAGCAGTCCGTTGGGAGAAAAACTGTTTTTT. This gives the protein CASSPLGEKLFF. The genes are TRBV6-1 and TRBJ1-4, with D unresolved. V lost 5 bases, J lost 8 bases, and 9 bases lay in between. Per germline, CDR1 MNHNS and CDR2 SASEGT. The CDR3 spans 12 residues.

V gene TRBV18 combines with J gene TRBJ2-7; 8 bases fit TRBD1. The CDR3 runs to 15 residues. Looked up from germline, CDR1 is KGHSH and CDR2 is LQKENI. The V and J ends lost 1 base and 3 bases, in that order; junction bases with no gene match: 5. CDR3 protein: CASSPRAGGRYEQYF. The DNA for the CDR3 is TGTGCCAGCTCACCACGGGCAGGGGGCCGCTACGAGCAGTACTTC.

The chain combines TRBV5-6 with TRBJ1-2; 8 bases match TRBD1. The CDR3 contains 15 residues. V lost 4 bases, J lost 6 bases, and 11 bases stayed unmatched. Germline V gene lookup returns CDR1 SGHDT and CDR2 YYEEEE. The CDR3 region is CASSRLGTGFDGYTF. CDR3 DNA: TGTGCCAGCAGCCGGCTCGGGACAGGTTTTGATGGCTACACCTTC.

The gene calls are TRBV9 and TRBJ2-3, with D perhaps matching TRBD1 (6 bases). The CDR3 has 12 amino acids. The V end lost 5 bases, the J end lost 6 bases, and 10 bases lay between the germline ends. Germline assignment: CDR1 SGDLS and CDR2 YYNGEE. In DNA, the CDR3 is TGTGCCAGCAGGGGGGCTACGGATACGCAGTATTTT. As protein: CASRGATDTQYF.

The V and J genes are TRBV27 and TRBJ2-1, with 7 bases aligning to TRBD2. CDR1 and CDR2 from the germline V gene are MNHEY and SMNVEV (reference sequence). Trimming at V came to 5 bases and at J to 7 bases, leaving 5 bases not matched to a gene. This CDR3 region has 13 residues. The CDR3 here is CASSTVGGNEQFF. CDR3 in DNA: TGTGCCAGCAGTACGGTCGGGGGGAATGAGCAGTTCTTC.

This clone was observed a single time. CDR3 region: CASSQPLDNTGELFF. The CDR3 DNA is TGTGCCAGCAGCCAACCCCTGGACAACACCGGGGAGCTGTTTTTT. This chain joins TRBV4-2 and TRBJ2-2; no definite D call. In germline, CDR1 is LGHNA, CDR2 YNFKEQ. The CDR3 has 15 residues. Trimming left V 2 bases short and J 2 bases short, with 9 bases between.

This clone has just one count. CDR3 DNA sequence: TGTGCCAGCAGCTTCGGACATTCTCTCTATGGCTACACCTTC. Encoded protein: CASSFGHSLYGYTF. This chain links TRBV13 with TRBJ1-2; TRBD1 might be the D (5 bases). The germline gives CDR1 PRHDT, CDR2 FYEKMQ (reference sequence). V was trimmed by 3 bases and J by 4 bases, leaving 12 bases between them. The CDR3 consists of 14 residues.

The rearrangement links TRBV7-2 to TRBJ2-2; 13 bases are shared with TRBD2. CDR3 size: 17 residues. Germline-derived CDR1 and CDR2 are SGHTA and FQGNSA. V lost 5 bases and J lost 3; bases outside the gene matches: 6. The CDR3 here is CASSLRTSGSYTGELFF. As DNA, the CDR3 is TGTGCCAGCAGCCTCAGGACTAGCGGGAGTTACACCGGGGAGCTGTTTTTT.

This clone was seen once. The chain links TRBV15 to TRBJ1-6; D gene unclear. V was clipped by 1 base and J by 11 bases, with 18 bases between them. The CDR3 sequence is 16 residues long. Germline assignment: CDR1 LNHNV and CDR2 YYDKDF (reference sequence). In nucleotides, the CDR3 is TGTGCCACCAGCAGAGGAGGTCGGGCCGGCGGGACACCCCTCCACTTT. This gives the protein CATSRGGRAGGTPLHF.